The clone carrying this TCR beta chain came up once. In the original processing: From reference gene primer amplification, estimates of nucleated cell counts were derived. Here immunoSEQ multiplex PCR was the method, and the copy in TCRdb shows in-frame clones only, minus some. V, J and clone size are those of that table, while D and trimming were read from the DNA. The repertoire holds fewer than 250,000 clones, with 65% to 90% as singletons. The data belong to a study of blood T cell repertoires in COVID-19. Study in general: Donors in the United States, Italy and Spain gave samples during acute or convalescent COVID-19. Nucleic acid was either cDNA or gDNA, and it came from T cells, B-cell-depleted T cells, or PBMCs.

Trimming left V 0 bases short and J 3 bases short, with 9 bases between. Germline CDR1 and CDR2: LGHNA and YSLEER. The CDR3 covers 14 residues. Patients at the Seattle site were enrolled during active infection and followed longitudinally. Sequencing was done on a sample of peripheral blood. This TCR was sampled from a man aged 50-60 years with COVID-19, enrolled during active disease. V and J are TRBV4-3 and TRBJ2-7; weak D call: TRBD1 (6 bases). CDR3 residues: CASSQEGTNYEQYF. CDR3 in DNA: TGCGCCAGCAGCCAAGAGGGGACAAACTACGAGCAGTACTTC.